The 21 T cell receptor beta chains listed next were all sequenced from one sample in a study of Graves' ophthalmopathy and Graves' hyperthyroidism. RNA transcripts yielded amplified TCR beta CDR3 regions. Following a first-round RT-PCR that used HTBI primers, a second-round multiplex PCR was carried out. TCRdb used MiXCR to reprocess the multiplex PCR reads, holding one entry per CDR3 protein. Here the sample spans some 170,000 distinct CDR3 sequences, around 39% being singletons. The sample comprised peripheral blood. Every receptor here comes from a man aged 30-40 years with Graves' ophthalmopathy.

This chain connects TRBV15 to TRBJ2-7; weak D call: TRBD1 (5 bases). CDR1 is LNHNV and CDR2 is YYDKDF in the germline V gene (reference sequence). The CDR3 is 16 amino acids. V dropped 1 base and J dropped 3 bases, with 16 bases sitting between them. CDR3: CATSRGLTALNYEQYF. The CDR3 DNA reads as TGTGCCACCAGCAGAGGCTTGACAGCACTAAACTACGAGCAGTACTTC. The complete variable domain, with remaining parts taken from reference TRBV15 and TRBJ2-7, reads DAMVIQNPRYQVTQFGKPVTLSCSQTLNHNVMYWYQQKSSQAPKLLFHYYDKDFNNEADTPDNFQSRRPNTSFCFLDIRSPGLGDTAMYLCATSRGLTALNYEQYFGPGTRLTVT.

This clonotype has ten or more counts. This chain joins TRBV28 and TRBJ2-6; no clear D. Per germline, CDR1 MDHEN and CDR2 SYDVKM. The CDR3 sequence is 17 residues long. Trimming took off 4 bases at V and 0 bases at J, with 13 bases between the two ends. CDR3 protein: CASSYTPFDSGANVLTF. The CDR3 DNA reads TGTGCCAGCAGTTACACCCCCTTTGACTCTGGGGCCAACGTCCTGACTTTC.

The chain joins TRBV7-2 to TRBJ2-7; no definite D call. The CDR3 runs 14 residues. Germline assignment: CDR1 SGHTA and CDR2 FQGNSA. Trimming pared 3 bases from V and 1 base from J, leaving 10 bases between. CDR3 nucleotide sequence: TGTGCCAGCAGCTTCAGTCCTTCTTCCTACGAGCAGTACTTC. This encodes CASSFSPSSYEQYF.

The table lists this clonotype with many counts. One end of the junction does not line up with germline, which may come from a read error. The chain combines TRBV30 with TRBJ1-6; no reliable D call. The CDR3 contains 14 residues. CDR1 is GTSNPN, CDR2 SVGIG, per germline (reference sequence). CDR3 sequence reads: CAWTTGLVNSPLHF. CDR3 in DNA: TGTGCTTGGACGACCGGATTGGTGAATTCACCCCTCCACTTT.

The gene calls are TRBV28 and TRBJ1-1; D is ambiguous. The germline V gene encodes CDR1 MDHEN and CDR2 SYDVKM. V lost 6 bases, J lost 3 bases, and 14 bases lay in between. CDR3 length: 14 amino acids. Here the CDR3 reads CASRSSWVDTEAFF. The DNA of the CDR3 is TGTGCCAGCAGGTCCTCATGGGTGGACACTGAAGCTTTCTTT.

The chain carries TRBV4-3 and TRBJ1-2; tentatively, D is TRBD1 (5 bases). The CDR3 is made up of 16 amino acids. Trimming removed 0 bases from V and 4 bases from J, with 15 bases in between. Germline values: CDR1 LGHNA, CDR2 YSLEER. CDR3 protein: CASSQDKQGRGYGYTF. In DNA form, the CDR3 reads TGCGCCAGCAGCCAAGATAAGCAGGGCCGTGGCTATGGCTACACCTTC.

The V gene is TRBV10-3, the J gene TRBJ2-7; D possibly corresponds to TRBD2 (6 bases). Germline V gene lookup returns CDR1 ENHRY and CDR2 SYGVKD. The CDR3 has 15 amino acids. V dropped 7 bases and J dropped 0 bases, with 16 bases sitting between them. CDR3 nucleotide sequence: TGTGCCATCAAGAAGGAGGGAGGCCTCTCCTACGAGCAGTACTTC. As protein: CAIKKEGGLSYEQYF.

The genes are TRBV6-5 and TRBJ2-2; 7 bases line up with TRBD1. V dropped 2 bases and J dropped 1; count of bases not matched to a gene: 4. Germline CDR1 is MNHEY and CDR2 is SVGAGI. The CDR3 is made up of 16 amino acids. This CDR3 is CASSYQGQENTGELFF. The CDR3 DNA reads as TGTGCCAGCAGTTACCAAGGACAGGAGAACACCGGGGAGCTGTTTTTT.

This clonotype was recorded a few times. This rearrangement joins TRBV28 to TRBJ1-2, with 8 bases fitting TRBD1. The V and J ends lost 4 bases and 6 bases, in that order; junction bases with no gene match: 4. This CDR3 region has 13 residues. Looked up from germline, CDR1 is MDHEN and CDR2 is SYDVKM. Written as DNA, the CDR3 is TGTGCCAGCAGTTATTCGACAGGGGATGGCTACACCTTC. Its protein product is CASSYSTGDGYTF.

This clonotype was observed at least ten times. This chain links TRBV24-1 with TRBJ2-2; D is perhaps TRBD1 (5 bases). V lost 0 bases to trimming and J lost 6 bases, with 19 bases between them. The CDR3 contains 18 residues. Looked up from germline, CDR1 is KGHDR and CDR2 is SFDVKD. The CDR3 here is CATSDLRIGAKGPGELFF. CDR3 bases: TGTGCCACCAGTGATTTGAGAATCGGCGCCAAGGGGCCCGGGGAGCTGTTTTTT.

This clonotype was detected ten times or more. The chain couples TRBV30 to TRBJ1-6, with 9 nucleotides matching TRBD1. The CDR3 length is 13 residues. CDR1 GTSNPN and CDR2 SVGIG come from the germline V gene (reference sequence). Germline trimming cut 5 bases from V and 7 bases from J; bases unmatched to any gene: 3. The CDR3 sequence is CAWVDRGNSPLHF. CDR3 nucleotides: TGTGCCTGGGTCGACAGGGGGAATTCACCCCTCCACTTT.

The chain joins TRBV12-3 or TRBV12-4 to TRBJ2-7; a weak D match, TRBD1 (6 bases). CDR3 length equals 15 residues. Trimming took off 3 bases at V and 5 bases at J, with 17 bases between the two ends. The CDR3 loop reads CASSFATGAADEQYF. CDR3 nucleotides: TGTGCCAGCAGTTTCGCGACAGGCGCGGCCGACGAGCAGTACTTC.

This clonotype was detected many times. V usage is TRBV11-1 and J usage is TRBJ2-7; 7 bases are a match to TRBD1. Germline loops: CDR1 SGHAT, CDR2 FQDESV (reference sequence). Trimming cost V 0 bases and J 2 bases; bases outside gene matches: 22. The CDR3 totals 21 residues. The CDR3, as DNA: TGTGCCAGCAGCTTAGCCCCCCGGGGTGAGGGGGCACGGGAAGGAGCCTACGAGCAGTACTTC. Translated, it gives CASSLAPRGEGAREGAYEQYF. The entire variable domain, with the rest obtained from reference TRBV11-1 and TRBJ2-7, is as follows: EAEVAQSPRYKITEKSQAVAFWCDPISGHATLYWYRQILGQGPELLVQFQDESVVDDSQLPKDRFSAERLKGVDSTLKIQPAELGDSAMYLCASSLAPRGEGAREGAYEQYFGPGTRLTVT.

This clonotype was seen only a few times. The chain links TRBV6-2 or TRBV6-3 to TRBJ1-6, with D hard to call. The CDR3 has 13 amino acids. The V and J ends lost 2 bases and 7 bases respectively, with 6 bases between them. CDR1 MNHEY and CDR2 SVGEGT come from the germline V gene. This CDR3 is CASSYGPNSPLHF. The CDR3 DNA is TGTGCCAGCAGTTACGGCCCCAATTCACCCCTCCACTTT.

This clonotype was counted ten times or more. The chain is built from TRBV11-2 and TRBJ2-7; 8 nucleotides align to TRBD1. CDR3 size: 15 residues. CDR1 is SGHAT and CDR2 is FQNNGV in the germline V gene. V trimming: 5 bases; J trimming: 0 bases; junction bases outside the gene matches: 6. The CDR3 DNA reads TGTGCCAGCAGCACCAGACAGGGGAGCTCCTACGAGCAGTACTTC. It yields the protein CASSTRQGSSYEQYF. The full variable domain, with the rest looked up from reference TRBV11-2 and TRBJ2-7, is EAGVAQSPRYKIIEKRQSVAFWCNPISGHATLYWYQQILGQGPKLLIQFQNNGVVDDSQLPKDRFSAERLKGVDSTLKIQPAKLEDSAVYLCASSTRQGSSYEQYFGPGTRLTVT.

This sequence joins TRBV30 and TRBJ1-1; D might be TRBD1 (6 bases). The germline gives CDR1 GTSNPN, CDR2 SVGIG (reference sequence). The CDR3 covers 13 residues. Trimming pared 2 bases from V and 10 bases from J, leaving 17 bases between. CDR3 DNA: TGTGCCTGGAGTACAAGACAGGACGGGGGAGCTTTCTTT. Translating it yields CAWSTRQDGGAFF.

This clonotype was observed many times. The genes are TRBV28 and TRBJ2-7, with D possibly matching TRBD1 (7 bases). Per the germline V gene, CDR1 is MDHEN and CDR2 is SYDVKM. V lost 6 bases to trimming and J lost 4 bases, with 16 bases between them. CDR3 length: 14 amino acids. In DNA, the CDR3 is TGTGCCAGCAGACAGACAGGGAGGCTTTACGAGCAGTACTTC. Translated: CASRQTGRLYEQYF.

This clonotype was recorded many times. The chain carries TRBV24-1 and TRBJ2-5; D is tentatively TRBD1 or TRBD2 (5 bases each). The CDR3 loop spans 16 amino acids. The V and J ends lost 4 bases and 1 base respectively, with 15 bases between them. Germline CDR1 reads KGHDR; CDR2 reads SFDVKD. Here the CDR3 DNA reads TGTGCCACCAGTGACCCGGGACGAGGCGGCCAAGAGACCCAGTACTTC. Translation gives CATSDPGRGGQETQYF.

This clonotype was detected many times. The genes are TRBV9 and TRBJ2-7; D unresolved. V lost 0 bases and J lost 3, with 10 bases in between. Germline loops: CDR1 SGDLS, CDR2 YYNGEE. The CDR3 consists of 14 residues. This CDR3 is CASSVGPSNYEQYF. For the CDR3, the DNA is TGTGCCAGCAGCGTAGGACCCAGCAACTACGAGCAGTACTTC.

This clonotype has a handful of counts. V is TRBV19 and J is TRBJ2-7; D unresolved. The germline V gene encodes CDR1 LNHDA and CDR2 SQIVND (reference sequence). The V end was cut by 5 bases, the J end by 2 bases, with 10 bases between. The CDR3 is 13 amino acids. The CDR3 DNA sequence: TGTGCCAGTAGTGGGGTGGGAACCTACGAGCAGTACTTC. This encodes CASSGVGTYEQYF.

This clonotype has at least ten counts. V is TRBV12-3 or TRBV12-4 and J is TRBJ1-2; 7 bases are shared with TRBD1. Trimming took 5 bases from V and 1 from J; bases not matched to a gene: 7. The CDR3 runs 15 residues. The CDR3 nucleotides read TGTGCCAGCAGTCGACAGGGTGATCTTAACTATGGCTACACCTTC. Its protein is CASSRQGDLNYGYTF.